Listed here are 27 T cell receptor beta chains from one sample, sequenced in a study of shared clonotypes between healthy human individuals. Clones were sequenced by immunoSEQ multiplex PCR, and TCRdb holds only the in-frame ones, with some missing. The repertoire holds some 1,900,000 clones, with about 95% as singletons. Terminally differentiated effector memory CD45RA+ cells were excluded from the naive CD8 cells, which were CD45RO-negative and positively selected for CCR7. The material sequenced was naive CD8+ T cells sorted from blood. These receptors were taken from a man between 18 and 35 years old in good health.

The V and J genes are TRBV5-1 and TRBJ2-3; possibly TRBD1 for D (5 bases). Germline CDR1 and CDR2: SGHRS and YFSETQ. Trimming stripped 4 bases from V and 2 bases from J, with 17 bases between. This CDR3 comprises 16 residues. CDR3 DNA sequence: TGCGCCAGCAGCCCTCCCGACAGTCCGCTCACAGATACGCAGTATTTT. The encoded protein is CASSPPDSPLTDTQYF.

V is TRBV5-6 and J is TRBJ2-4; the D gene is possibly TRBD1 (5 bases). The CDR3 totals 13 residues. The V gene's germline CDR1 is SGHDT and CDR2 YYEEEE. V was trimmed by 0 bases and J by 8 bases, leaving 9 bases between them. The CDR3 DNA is TGTGCCAGCAGCTTGGGGACACTTGACATTCAGTACTTC. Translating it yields CASSLGTLDIQYF.

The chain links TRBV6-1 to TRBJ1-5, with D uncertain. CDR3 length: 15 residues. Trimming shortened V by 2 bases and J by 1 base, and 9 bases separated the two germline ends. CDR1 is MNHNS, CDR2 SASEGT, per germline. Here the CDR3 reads CASSESGRSNQPQHF. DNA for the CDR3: TGTGCCAGCAGTGAATCCGGACGGAGCAATCAGCCCCAGCATTTT.

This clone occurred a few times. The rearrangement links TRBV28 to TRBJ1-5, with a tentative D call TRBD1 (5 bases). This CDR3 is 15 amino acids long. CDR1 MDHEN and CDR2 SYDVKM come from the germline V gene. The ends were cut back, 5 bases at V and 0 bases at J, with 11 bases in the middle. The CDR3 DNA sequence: TGTGCCAGCAGTGCACCAGGGTTTAGCAATCAGCCCCAGCATTTT. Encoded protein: CASSAPGFSNQPQHF.

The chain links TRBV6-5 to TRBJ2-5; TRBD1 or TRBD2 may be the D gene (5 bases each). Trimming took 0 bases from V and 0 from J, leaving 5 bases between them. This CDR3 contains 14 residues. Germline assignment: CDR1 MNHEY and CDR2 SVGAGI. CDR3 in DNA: TGTGCCAGCAGTTACTCGGGACACCAAGAGACCCAGTACTTC. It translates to CASSYSGHQETQYF.

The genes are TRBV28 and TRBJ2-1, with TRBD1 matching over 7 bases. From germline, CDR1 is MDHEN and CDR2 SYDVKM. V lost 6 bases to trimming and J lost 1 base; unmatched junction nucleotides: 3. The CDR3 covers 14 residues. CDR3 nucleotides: TGTGCCAGCAGCCCGACAGGGTCCTACAATGAGCAGTTCTTC. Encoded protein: CASSPTGSYNEQFF. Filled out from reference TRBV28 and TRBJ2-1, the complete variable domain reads DVKVTQSSRYLVKRTGEKVFLECVQDMDHENMFWYRQDPGLGLRLIYFSYDVKMKEKGDIPEGYSVSREKKERFSLILESASTNQTSMYLCASSPTGSYNEQFFGPGTRLTVL.

The CDR3 loop is CASSLVNSDGYTF. In DNA, the CDR3 is TGTGCCAGCAGTTTAGTCAACAGTGACGGCTACACCTTC. This chain uses TRBV28 with TRBJ1-2; D call uncertain. V was clipped by 2 bases and J by 8 bases, with 12 bases between them. Germline V CDR1 and CDR2: MDHEN, SYDVKM. This CDR3 spans 13 amino acids.

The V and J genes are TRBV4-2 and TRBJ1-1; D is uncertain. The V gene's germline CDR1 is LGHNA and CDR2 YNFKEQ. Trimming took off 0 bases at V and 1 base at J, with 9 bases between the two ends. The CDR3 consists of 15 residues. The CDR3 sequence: CASSQDRTGNTEAFF. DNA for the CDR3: TGTGCCAGCAGCCAAGACCGGACGGGGAACACTGAAGCTTTCTTT.

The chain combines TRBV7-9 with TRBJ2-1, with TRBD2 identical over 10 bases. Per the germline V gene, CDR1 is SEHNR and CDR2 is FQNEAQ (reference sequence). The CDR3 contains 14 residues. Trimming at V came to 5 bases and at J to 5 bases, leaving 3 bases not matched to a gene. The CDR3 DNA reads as TGTGCCAGCAGCGATACTAGCGGGAACAATGAGCAGTTCTTC. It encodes CASSDTSGNNEQFF.

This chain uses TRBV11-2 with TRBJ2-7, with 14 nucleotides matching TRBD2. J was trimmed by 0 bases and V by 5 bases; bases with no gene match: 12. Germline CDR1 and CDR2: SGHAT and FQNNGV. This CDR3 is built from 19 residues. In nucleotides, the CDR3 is TGTGCCAGCAGCCCCTCGACTAGCGGGAGGGCCGGGGGCTCCTACGAGCAGTACTTC. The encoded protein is CASSPSTSGRAGGSYEQYF. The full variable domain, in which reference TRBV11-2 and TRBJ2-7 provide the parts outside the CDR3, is EAGVAQSPRYKIIEKRQSVAFWCNPISGHATLYWYQQILGQGPKLLIQFQNNGVVDDSQLPKDRFSAERLKGVDSTLKIQPAKLEDSAVYLCASSPSTSGRAGGSYEQYFGPGTRLTVT.

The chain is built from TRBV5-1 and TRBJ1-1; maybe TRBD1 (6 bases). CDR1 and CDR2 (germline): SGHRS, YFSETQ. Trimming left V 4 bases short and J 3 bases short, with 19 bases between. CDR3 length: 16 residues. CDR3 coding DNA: TGCGCCAGCAGCGCAACAGGGTTAGGTTGGGACACTGAAGCTTTCTTT. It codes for CASSATGLGWDTEAFF.

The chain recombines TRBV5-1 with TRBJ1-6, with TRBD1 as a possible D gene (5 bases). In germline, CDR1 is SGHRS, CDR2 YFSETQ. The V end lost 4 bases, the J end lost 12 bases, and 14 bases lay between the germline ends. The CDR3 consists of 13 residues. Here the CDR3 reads CASSPGHLLPLHF. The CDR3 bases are TGCGCCAGCAGCCCAGGGCACCTCTTACCCCTCCACTTT.

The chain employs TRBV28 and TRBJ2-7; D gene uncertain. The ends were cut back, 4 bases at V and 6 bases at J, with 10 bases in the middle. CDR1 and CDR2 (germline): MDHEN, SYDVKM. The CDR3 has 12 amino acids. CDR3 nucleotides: TGTGCCAGCAGTTCCCTGCGACTCGAGCAGTACTTC. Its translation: CASSSLRLEQYF.

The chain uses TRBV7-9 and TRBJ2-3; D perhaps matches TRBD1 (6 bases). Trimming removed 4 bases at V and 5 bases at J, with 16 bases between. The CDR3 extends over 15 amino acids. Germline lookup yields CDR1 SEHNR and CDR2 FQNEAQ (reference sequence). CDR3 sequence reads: CASSSSTGDRDTQYF. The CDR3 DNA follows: TGTGCCAGCAGCTCCTCGACAGGAGACAGAGATACGCAGTATTTT.

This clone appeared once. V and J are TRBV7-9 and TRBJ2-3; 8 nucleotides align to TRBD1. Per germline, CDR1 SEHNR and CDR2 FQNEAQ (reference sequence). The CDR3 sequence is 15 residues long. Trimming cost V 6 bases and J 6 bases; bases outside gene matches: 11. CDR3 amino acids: CASSGAGGTPDTQYF. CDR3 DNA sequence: TGTGCCAGCAGTGGAGCAGGGGGCACCCCCGATACGCAGTATTTT.

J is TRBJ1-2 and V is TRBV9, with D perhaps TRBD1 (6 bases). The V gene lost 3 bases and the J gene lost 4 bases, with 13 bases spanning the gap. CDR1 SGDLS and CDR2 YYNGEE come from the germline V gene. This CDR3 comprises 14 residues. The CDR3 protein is CASSGDDRPYGYTF. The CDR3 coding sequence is TGTGCCAGCAGCGGGGATGACAGGCCCTATGGCTACACCTTC.

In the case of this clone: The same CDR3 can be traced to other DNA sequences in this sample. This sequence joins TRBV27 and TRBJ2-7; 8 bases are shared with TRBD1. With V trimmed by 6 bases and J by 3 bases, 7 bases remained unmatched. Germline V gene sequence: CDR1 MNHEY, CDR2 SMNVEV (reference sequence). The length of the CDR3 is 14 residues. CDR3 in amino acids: CASSPGTGFYEQYF. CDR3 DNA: TGTGCCAGCAGCCCCGGGACAGGATTCTACGAGCAGTACTTC.

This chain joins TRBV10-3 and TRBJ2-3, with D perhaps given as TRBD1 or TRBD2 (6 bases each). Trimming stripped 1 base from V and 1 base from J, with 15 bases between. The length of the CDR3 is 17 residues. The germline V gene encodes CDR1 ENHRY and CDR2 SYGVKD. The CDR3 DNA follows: TGTGCCATCAGTGAGTTTCTTGTGGGGGGCGGCACAGATACGCAGTATTTT. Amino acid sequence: CAISEFLVGGGTDTQYF.

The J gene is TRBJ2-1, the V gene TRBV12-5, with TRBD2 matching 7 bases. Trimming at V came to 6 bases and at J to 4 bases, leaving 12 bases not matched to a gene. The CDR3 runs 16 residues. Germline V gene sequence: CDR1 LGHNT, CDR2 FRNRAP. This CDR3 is CASGLQAGLPYNEQFF. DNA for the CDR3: TGTGCTAGTGGCCTTCAAGCGGGACTCCCGTACAATGAGCAGTTCTTC. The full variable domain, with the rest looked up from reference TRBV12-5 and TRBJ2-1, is DARVTQTPRHKVTEMGQEVTMRCQPILGHNTVFWYRQTMMQGLELLAYFRNRAPLDDSGMPKDRFSAEMPDATLATLKIQPSEPRDSAVYFCASGLQAGLPYNEQFFGPGTRLTVL.

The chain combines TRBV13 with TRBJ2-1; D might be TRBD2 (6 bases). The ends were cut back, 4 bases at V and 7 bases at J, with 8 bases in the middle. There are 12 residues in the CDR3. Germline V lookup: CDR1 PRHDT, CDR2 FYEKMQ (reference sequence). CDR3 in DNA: TGTGCCAGCAGCTCCGGAGGGAATGAGCAGTTCTTC. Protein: CASSSGGNEQFF.

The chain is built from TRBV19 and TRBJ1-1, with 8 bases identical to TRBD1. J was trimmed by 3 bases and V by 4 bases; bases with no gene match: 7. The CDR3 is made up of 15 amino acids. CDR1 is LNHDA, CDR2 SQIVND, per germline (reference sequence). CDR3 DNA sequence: TGTGCCAGTAGTAGCCCGGACAGGGCGGACACTGAAGCTTTCTTT. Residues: CASSSPDRADTEAFF.

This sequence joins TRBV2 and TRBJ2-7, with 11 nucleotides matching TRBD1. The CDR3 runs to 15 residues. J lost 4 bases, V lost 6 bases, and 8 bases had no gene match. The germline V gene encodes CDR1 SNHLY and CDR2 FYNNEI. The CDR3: CASRTGTGGQYEQYF. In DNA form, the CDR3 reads TGTGCCAGCAGAACAGGGACAGGGGGTCAATACGAGCAGTACTTC.

The CDR3 reads CASSFSYRGNSPLHF. CDR3 DNA: TGTGCCAGCAGTTTTAGTTACAGGGGCAATTCACCCCTCCACTTT. This chain connects TRBV28 to TRBJ1-6, with 7 bases fitting TRBD1. The CDR3 spans 15 residues. Trimming removed 3 bases from V and 7 bases from J; junction bases left unmatched: 6. Germline CDR1 MDHEN, CDR2 SYDVKM.

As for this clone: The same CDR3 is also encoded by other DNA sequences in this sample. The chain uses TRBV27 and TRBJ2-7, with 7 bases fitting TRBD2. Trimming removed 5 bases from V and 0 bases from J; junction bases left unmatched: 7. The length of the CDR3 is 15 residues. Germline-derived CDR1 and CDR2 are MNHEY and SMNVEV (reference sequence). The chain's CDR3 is CASSLGSGSSYEQYF. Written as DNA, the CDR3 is TGTGCCAGCAGTCTTGGTAGCGGGTCCTCCTACGAGCAGTACTTC.

CDR3 sequence: CASSFPWDTQYF. The CDR3 DNA reads as TGTGCCAGCAGCTTCCCATGGGATACGCAGTATTTT. The chain employs TRBV11-2 and TRBJ2-3; D call uncertain. Trimming cost V 3 bases and J 6 bases, with 7 bases left between them. Per germline, CDR1 SGHAT and CDR2 FQNNGV. The CDR3 is 12 amino acids.

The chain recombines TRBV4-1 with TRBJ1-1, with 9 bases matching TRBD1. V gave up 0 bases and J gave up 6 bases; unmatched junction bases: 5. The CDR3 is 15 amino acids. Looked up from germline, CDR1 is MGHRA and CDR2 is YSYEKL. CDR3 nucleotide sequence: TGCGCCAGCAGCCAAGATGGAACAGGGGGCTCTGAAGCTTTCTTT. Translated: CASSQDGTGGSEAFF.

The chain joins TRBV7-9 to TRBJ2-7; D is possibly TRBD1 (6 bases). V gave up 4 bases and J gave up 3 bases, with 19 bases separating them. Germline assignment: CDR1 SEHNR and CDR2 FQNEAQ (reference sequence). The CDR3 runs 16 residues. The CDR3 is CASSSVEGGFFYEQYF. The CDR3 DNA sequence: TGTGCCAGCAGCTCAGTAGAAGGGGGTTTTTTCTACGAGCAGTACTTC.